This T cell receptor (beta chain) was identified in a study of CD8 T cells in ankylosing spondylitis. General study results and limits: Ankylosing spondylitis blood appeared to be characterized by a TCR beta motif of 8 or 9 highly homologous variants. Disease-linked clones reportedly showed significant enrichment in matched ankylosing spondylitis synovial fluid. Past studies reported some motif variants in reactive arthritis synovial fluid and blood.

This clonotype came up many times. Its antigen is currently unknown. Making the TCR beta libraries involved quantitative 5'-RACE with molecular barcodes. TCRdb fed the 5' RACE reads into MiXCR, producing one record per CDR3 protein. The table shows 210,000 or so distinct CDR3 sequences, with about a quarter occurring only once. V was clipped by 3 bases and J by 6 bases, with 10 bases between them. The CDR3 contains 13 residues. CDR1 and CDR2 from the germline V gene are SGHDT and YYEEEE. The TCR sequence derives from a male donor with ankylosing spondylitis or in good health (not recorded which). Source material: blood, either unsorted or a sorted T cell fraction (not recorded which). The chain carries TRBV5-6 and TRBJ1-5; D is ambiguous. The CDR3 DNA follows: TGTGCCAGCAGCTCGCAATGGGGTCAGCCCCAGCATTTT. Translating it yields CASSSQWGQPQHF.